The 26 T cell receptor beta chains presented below share a single source sample, sequenced in a study of Ad26.COV2.S vaccination and SARS-CoV-2 variants. Sequencing used immunoSEQ multiplex PCR; TCRdb keeps in-frame clones, though not all of them. The sample consists of 510,000 or so clones, around 88% of them appearing once. Treatment in this sample: 19 received Ad26.COV2.S at low or high dose, single or two shots; roughly five received placebo; per-sample allocation not given. The samples were gathered on day 63 after the first injection of vaccine or placebo. The material sequenced was peripheral blood, taken in a trial of Ad26.COV2.S vaccine versus placebo. Every receptor here comes from a person aged 18-65 years who received the Ad26.COV2.S COVID-19 vaccine or a placebo.

The rearrangement links TRBV9 to TRBJ1-3; D is ambiguous. Trimming cost V 0 bases and J 2 bases, with 6 bases left between them. Germline V gives CDR1 SGDLS, CDR2 YYNGEE. There are 14 residues in the CDR3. As DNA, the CDR3 is TGTGCCAGCAGCGTAGAGGGCCCTGGAAACACCATATATTTT. Protein sequence: CASSVEGPGNTIYF.

This chain connects TRBV7-9 to TRBJ2-2, with 7 bases that match TRBD2. This CDR3 has 16 amino acids. Germline assignment: CDR1 SEHNR and CDR2 FQNEAQ (reference sequence). The ends lost 3 bases at V and 7 bases at J; junction bases unmatched: 11. The CDR3 loop reads CASSLASGVFGGELFF. CDR3 nucleotides: TGTGCCAGCAGCTTGGCTAGCGGAGTTTTCGGCGGGGAGCTGTTTTTT.

V gene TRBV28 combines with J gene TRBJ1-6, with D unresolved. CDR1 is MDHEN and CDR2 is SYDVKM in the germline V gene. Trimming took 7 bases from V and 3 from J, leaving 4 bases between them. This CDR3 contains 12 residues. The CDR3 nucleotides are TGTGCCAGCACCGACTATAATTCACCCCTCCACTTT. Its protein product is CASTDYNSPLHF. Filled out from reference TRBV28 and TRBJ1-6, the complete variable domain reads DVKVTQSSRYLVKRTGEKVFLECVQDMDHENMFWYRQDPGLGLRLIYFSYDVKMKEKGDIPEGYSVSREKKERFSLILESASTNQTSMYLCASTDYNSPLHFGNGTRLTVT.

CDR3 protein: CASSPPSRGQSTGELFF. The CDR3 DNA reads TGTGCCAGCTCACCACCCAGTAGGGGGCAGAGCACCGGGGAGCTGTTTTTT. This chain joins TRBV18 and TRBJ2-2, with 7 positions matching TRBD1. The CDR3 contains 17 residues. The V gene end was trimmed by 0 bases and the J gene end by 4 bases; junction bases not matched to a gene: 8. CDR1 is KGHSH, CDR2 LQKENI, per germline. The entire variable domain, with the rest obtained from reference TRBV18 and TRBJ2-2, is as follows: NAGVMQNPRHLVRRRGQEARLRCSPMKGHSHVYWYRQLPEEGLKFMVYLQKENIIDESGMPKERFSAEFPKEGPSILRIQQVVRGDSAAYFCASSPPSRGQSTGELFFGEGSRLTVL.

Remarks on this clone: The same CDR3 also results from other DNA sequences found in this sample. The chain has TRBV29-1 and TRBJ1-1; D ambiguous. Germline V gene lookup returns CDR1 SQVTM and CDR2 ANQGSEA. The length of the CDR3 is 12 residues. Deletions cut 4 bases from V and 1 base from J, with 7 bases between. DNA for the CDR3: TGCAGCGTTGTAGAGGGGAACACTGAAGCTTTCTTT. Its protein is CSVVEGNTEAFF.

The V gene is TRBV28, the J gene TRBJ2-1, with TRBD2 matching over 11 bases. CDR3 size: 12 residues. Germline CDR1 reads MDHEN; CDR2 reads SYDVKM. CDR3 sequence (DNA): TGTGGTACTAGCGGGGGTTACAATGAGCAGTTCTTC. This codes for CGTSGGYNEQFF.

The chain is built from TRBV27 and TRBJ2-3, with a weak D call TRBD1 (6 bases). This CDR3 spans 15 amino acids. In germline, CDR1 is MNHEY, CDR2 SMNVEV (reference sequence). The V end lost 5 bases, the J end lost 6 bases, and 18 bases lay between the germline ends. This CDR3 reads CASSTGTQWRDTQYF. The CDR3 DNA is TGTGCCAGCAGTACCGGGACACAATGGCGGGATACGCAGTATTTT.

The J gene is TRBJ1-2, the V gene TRBV16; D remains ambiguous. The CDR3 contains 13 residues. The V gene's germline CDR1 is KGHSY and CDR2 FQNENV. V was trimmed by 0 bases and J by 0 bases, leaving 2 bases between them. The CDR3 region has the DNA TGTGCCAGCAGCCAATCAACTAACTATGGCTACACCTTC. Its protein is CASSQSTNYGYTF.

The chain carries TRBV5-4 and TRBJ2-2, with D perhaps being TRBD1 or TRBD2 (5 bases each). V lost 6 bases and J lost 4, with 19 bases in between. Germline CDR1 SGHNT, CDR2 YYREEE (reference sequence). The CDR3 length is 16 residues. The CDR3 DNA follows: TGTGCCAGCACTTGGGTGTGGGGCGAGGGCACCGGGGAGCTGTTTTTT. It specifies CASTWVWGEGTGELFF.

This clone has a single count. This sequence joins TRBV6-2 or TRBV6-3 and TRBJ1-5; D call uncertain. The CDR3 consists of 14 residues. The V gene lost 4 bases and the J gene lost 0 bases, with 7 bases spanning the gap. CDR1 is MNHEY and CDR2 is SVGEGT in the germline V gene. CDR3 amino acids: CASSFSSSNQPQHF. The CDR3 DNA follows: TGTGCCAGCAGTTTCTCCAGTAGCAATCAGCCCCAGCATTTT.

This CDR3 reads CASSQVAGGPIYEQYF. The CDR3 DNA sequence: TGTGCCAGCAGCCAAGTAGCGGGAGGGCCCATTTACGAGCAGTACTTC. V usage is TRBV14 and J usage is TRBJ2-7; 11 bases are shared with TRBD2. CDR1 and CDR2 from the germline V gene are SGHDN and FVKESK. Trimming took 1 base from V and 4 from J; bases not matched to a gene: 6. The length of the CDR3 is 16 residues. Complete variable domain (other parts from reference TRBV14 and TRBJ2-7): EAGVTQFPSHSVIEKGQTVTLRCDPISGHDNLYWYRRVMGKEIKFLLHFVKESKQDESGMPNNRFLAERTGGTYSTLKVQPAELEDSGVYFCASSQVAGGPIYEQYFGPGTRLTVT.

This rearrangement joins TRBV11-3 to TRBJ1-1, with D hard to call. This CDR3 has 16 amino acids. Trimming left V 7 bases short and J 0 bases short, with 18 bases between. Germline V gene sequence: CDR1 SGHNT, CDR2 YENEEA. In DNA, the CDR3 is TGTGCCAGCACCCTAGCCCCCTACGTAATGAACACTGAAGCTTTCTTT. This encodes CASTLAPYVMNTEAFF.

This chain uses TRBV2 with TRBJ2-7, with TRBD2 matching 7 bases. CDR3 length: 13 residues. Germline CDR1 reads SNHLY; CDR2 reads FYNNEI. J was trimmed by 3 bases and V by 4 bases; bases with no gene match: 3. The CDR3 spells CASSVGGGYEQYF. Here the CDR3 DNA reads TGTGCCAGCAGTGTCGGCGGGGGCTACGAGCAGTACTTC. The full variable domain, completed using reference TRBV2 and TRBJ2-7, is EPEVTQTPSHQVTQMGQEVILRCVPISNHLYFYWYRQILGQKVEFLVSFYNNEISEKSEIFDDQFSVERPDGSNFTLKIRSTKLEDSAMYFCASSVGGGYEQYFGPGTRLTVT.

The chain uses TRBV28 and TRBJ2-1; TRBD1 might be the D (6 bases). CDR3 length equals 17 residues. Germline loops: CDR1 MDHEN, CDR2 SYDVKM. Trimming shortened V by 7 bases and J by 4 bases, and 23 bases separated the two germline ends. The chain's CDR3 is CASMVGRQGSRYNEQFF. The DNA of the CDR3 is TGTGCCAGCATGGTAGGCCGGCAGGGGAGTAGGTACAATGAGCAGTTCTTC.

The chain carries TRBV9 and TRBJ1-2; 8 bases are a match to TRBD1. The trim removed 0 bases at V and 3 bases at J, leaving 4 bases unmatched. The germline V gene encodes CDR1 SGDLS and CDR2 YYNGEE. The CDR3 is 15 amino acids. In nucleotides, the CDR3 is TGTGCCAGCAGCGTAGAAACAGGGGGGGACTATGGCTACACCTTC. It is translated as CASSVETGGDYGYTF. The complete variable domain, with remaining parts taken from reference TRBV9 and TRBJ1-2, reads DSGVTQTPKHLITATGQRVTLRCSPRSGDLSVYWYQQSLDQGLQFLIQYYNGEERAKGNILERFSAQQFPDLHSELNLSSLELGDSALYFCASSVETGGDYGYTFGSGTRLTVV.

The V call is TRBV19, the J call TRBJ2-1, with D tentatively TRBD1 (5 bases). Per the germline V gene, CDR1 is LNHDA and CDR2 is SQIVND (reference sequence). V shed 0 bases and J shed 3 bases, with 12 bases lying between them. The CDR3 loop spans 16 amino acids. This CDR3 reads CASSIDGAASYNEQFF. CDR3 nucleotide sequence: TGTGCCAGTAGTATAGATGGGGCAGCGAGCTACAATGAGCAGTTCTTC.

The chain joins TRBV11-2 to TRBJ2-7; TRBD2 is a possible D gene (6 bases). This CDR3 region has 15 residues. Germline V CDR1 and CDR2: SGHAT, FQNNGV. V shed 4 bases and J shed 6 bases, with 19 bases lying between them. CDR3 region: CASSSPPTSVGEQYF. Here the CDR3 DNA reads TGTGCCAGCAGCTCGCCCCCGACTAGTGTAGGCGAGCAGTACTTC.

The sample holds a few counts of this clone. The chain uses TRBV30 and TRBJ1-4; TRBD1 agrees at 7 bases. Germline lookup yields CDR1 GTSNPN and CDR2 SVGIG (reference sequence). With V trimmed by 8 bases and J by 5 bases, 2 bases remained unmatched. This CDR3 contains 11 residues. In DNA form, the CDR3 reads TGTGCCAGGGGACAGAATGAAAAACTGTTTTTT. This codes for CARGQNEKLFF.

This rearrangement joins TRBV3-1 (or the pseudogene TRBV3-2) to TRBJ2-1; possible D gene TRBD2, 5 bases. Trimming cost V 3 bases and J 10 bases, with 16 bases left between them. Looked up from germline, CDR1 is LGHDT and CDR2 is YNNKEL (reference sequence). This CDR3 spans 14 amino acids. CDR3 sequence reads: CASSQDSSPLEQFF. The DNA for the CDR3 is TGTGCCAGCAGCCAGGACTCAAGCCCCCTGGAGCAGTTCTTC.

The CDR3 reads CASSLLDDYQETQYF. CDR3 nucleotide sequence: TGTGCCAGCAGCTTGTTGGACGATTACCAAGAGACCCAGTACTTC. The V gene is TRBV5-6, the J gene TRBJ2-5; D gene unclear. V dropped 1 base and J dropped 0 bases, with 10 bases sitting between them. This CDR3 has 15 amino acids. Germline-derived CDR1 and CDR2 are SGHDT and YYEEEE. The entire variable domain, with the rest obtained from reference TRBV5-6 and TRBJ2-5, is as follows: DAGVTQSPTHLIKTRGQQVTLRCSPKSGHDTVSWYQQALGQGPQFIFQYYEEEERQRGNFPDRFSGHQFPNYSSELNVNALLLGDSALYLCASSLLDDYQETQYFGPGTRLLVL.

The V and J genes are TRBV27 and TRBJ2-7; perhaps D is TRBD1 or TRBD2 (5 bases each). The germline V and J ends were trimmed by 3 bases and 0 bases, with 12 bases remaining between them. Germline CDR1 reads MNHEY; CDR2 reads SMNVEV (reference sequence). The CDR3 extends over 15 amino acids. DNA of the CDR3: TGTGCCAGCAGTTTCGGGGCCTCGAGCTCCTACGAGCAGTACTTC. Translating gives CASSFGASSSYEQYF.

The rearrangement uses TRBV10-3 and TRBJ2-1, with 7 bases fitting TRBD1. This CDR3 is built from 18 residues. The germline V gene encodes CDR1 ENHRY and CDR2 SYGVKD. Losses at the gene ends were 0 bases for V and 4 bases for J; bases not matched to a gene: 12. The DNA of the CDR3 is TGTGCCATCAGTGAGTCTGGATCCTTCGGGACAGATTACAATGAGCAGTTCTTC. Protein: CAISESGSFGTDYNEQFF.

This clone was seen a single time. The gene calls are TRBV18 and TRBJ2-5; D is undetermined. CDR1 KGHSH and CDR2 LQKENI come from the germline V gene. The V end lost 0 bases, the J end lost 0 bases, and 5 bases lay between the germline ends. The CDR3 loop spans 14 amino acids. This chain's CDR3 is CASSPPSNQETQYF. For the CDR3, the DNA is TGTGCCAGCTCACCACCGAGCAACCAAGAGACCCAGTACTTC.

The chain recombines TRBV5-6 with TRBJ2-7; D gene ambiguous. Trimming stripped 0 bases from V and 1 base from J, with 5 bases between. CDR1 SGHDT and CDR2 YYEEEE come from the germline V gene. The CDR3 is 13 amino acids. The CDR3 DNA sequence: TGTGCCAGCAGCTTGGTCGATTCCTACGAGCAGTACTTC. Translating it yields CASSLVDSYEQYF. Variable domain in full (rest from reference TRBV5-6 and TRBJ2-7): DAGVTQSPTHLIKTRGQQVTLRCSPKSGHDTVSWYQQALGQGPQFIFQYYEEEERQRGNFPDRFSGHQFPNYSSELNVNALLLGDSALYLCASSLVDSYEQYFGPGTRLTVT.

The chain couples TRBV28 to TRBJ1-4, with 7 bases identical to TRBD1. V lost 5 bases, J lost 3 bases, and 6 bases stayed unmatched. From germline, CDR1 is MDHEN and CDR2 SYDVKM. This CDR3 is 15 amino acids long. CDR3 in DNA: TGTGCCAGCAGTATCCAGGGACAGCCTAATGAAAAACTGTTTTTT. Its translation is CASSIQGQPNEKLFF.

This clone was observed a handful of times. V is TRBV7-2 and J is TRBJ2-2; tentative D call: TRBD1 (5 bases). V dropped 3 bases and J dropped 0 bases, with 5 bases sitting between them. The length of the CDR3 is 14 residues. Germline-derived CDR1 and CDR2 are SGHTA and FQGNSA. Here the CDR3 reads CASSLTANTGELFF. CDR3 in DNA: TGTGCCAGCAGCTTGACAGCGAACACCGGGGAGCTGTTTTTT.